This is a list of T cell receptor beta chains from one sample in a study of blood T cell repertoires in COVID-19. Repertoires were generated with immunoSEQ multiplex PCR, while TCRdb's copy carries only in-frame clones and drops some. The profile shows about 180,000 clones, about 90% of them singletons. The sequencing input was peripheral blood. Source of these receptors: a man in his 70s with active or convalescent COVID-19. Each CDR3 is given with its conserved first and last residue.

>15|TRBJ2-7|TRBV5-1
CASSGTSGGPYEQYF
>15|TRBJ1-4|TRBV5-4
CASSPTGATNEKLFF
>15|TRBJ1-1|TRBV3-1/TRBV3-2
CASSPMEGVNTEAFF
>13|TRBJ2-3|TRBV5-8
CASRKPGVDTQYF
>18|TRBJ2-3|TRBV18
CASSPRMTSGSWTDTQYF
>18|TRBJ1-2|TRBV19
CASRPRDSAWITNYGYTF
>15|TRBJ2-1|TRBV27
CASSGTSGRLKEQFF
>14|TRBJ1-5|TRBV2
CASTGSPSNQPQHF
>16|TRBJ2-3|TRBV7-9
CASSKGDRSSTDTQYF
>14|TRBJ2-7|TRBV7-2
CASSLGGTIYEQYF
>15|TRBJ1-5|TRBV28
CASSFRDSHNQPQHF
>11|TRBJ1-1|TRBV3-1/TRBV3-2
CASSRRTEAFF
>16|TRBJ2-7|TRBV7-3
CASSLTSTGGSYEQYF
>16|TRBJ2-5|TRBV7-2
CASSFEGRGRQKTQYF
>15|TRBJ1-2|TRBV11-2
CASSFGTGVTYGYTF
>13|TRBJ1-1|TRBV12-3/TRBV12-4
CASSFGTGAEAFF
>19|TRBJ1-3|TRBV5-6
CASSLAGTGGYYSGNTIYF
>17|TRBJ1-2|TRBV5-6
CASSLGAWTGRHYGYTF
>15|TRBJ1-5|TRBV5-6
CASQRGTYSNQPQHF
>15|TRBJ2-7|TRBV9
CASSIGGSGSYEQYF
>14|TRBJ1-5|TRBV6-5
CASSYSRGRQPQHF
>14|TRBJ1-1|TRBV18
CASSPFQGGTEAFF
>14|TRBJ2-7|TRBV5-5
CASSPGTAFYEQYF
>15|TRBJ1-4|TRBV5-6
CASSLLRDRNEKLFF
>15|TRBJ1-1|TRBV6-1
CASSESTALSTEAFF
>14|TRBJ2-5|TRBV19
CASSLVGEVKTQYF
>14|TRBJ1-1|TRBV5-1
CASSLVSGGTEAFF
>15|TRBJ2-3|TRBV6-2/TRBV6-3
CASSTGTGSTDTQYF
>14|TRBJ1-1|TRBV27
CASSPTTGRTEAFF
>16|TRBJ2-7|TRBV4-3
CASSQDVAGRSYEQYF
>13|TRBJ2-2|TRBV10-2
CASSEINTGELFF
>16|TRBJ2-2|TRBV6-2/TRBV6-3
CASSQMGKSNTGELFF
>14|TRBJ1-3|TRBV7-8
CASSLRQDGDTIYF
>14|TRBJ1-1|TRBV18
CASSLKTGVTEAFF
>14|TRBJ1-5|TRBV25-1
CASSDVTGFQPQHF
>13|TRBJ1-2|TRBV7-9
CASTTGISYGYTF
>11|TRBJ1-1|TRBV6-5
CAISRGSEAFF
>11|TRBJ1-1|TRBV6-5
CASAAATEAFF
>15|TRBJ1-2|TRBV10-3
CAISEGVGRGAGYTF
>14|TRBJ1-4|TRBV30
CACTSRGDNEKLFF
>17|TRBJ2-1|TRBV24-1
CATSGSPGTSVEDEQFF
>15|TRBJ2-5|TRBV7-9
CASSPVREASETQYF
>18|TRBJ1-4|TRBV4-3
CASSQDPHRGTYNEKLFF
>15|TRBJ1-2|TRBV27
CASSPRTGGSYGYTF
>15|TRBJ2-1|TRBV19
CASSIGGSPYNEQFF
>12|TRBJ1-2|TRBV6-6
CASSPNRGDYTF
>14|TRBJ1-2|TRBV5-1
CASSSDGGAGGYTF
>15|TRBJ1-2|TRBV7-9
CASSLVGVQAYGYTF
>14|TRBJ1-2|TRBV7-9
CASSPVGGSYGYTF
>15|TRBJ2-7|TRBV9
CASSVDGSGAYEQYF
>16|TRBJ1-2|TRBV18
CASSIGQGPNLHGYTF
>15|TRBJ2-2|TRBV18
CASSSGTGWNGELFF
>12|-|TRBV2
CASADRDNEQFF
>15|TRBJ1-2|TRBV24-1
CATSDSSGTGRGYTF